Shown below are 16 T cell receptor beta chains from a single sample sequenced in a study of blood T cell repertoires in COVID-19 (dated by TCRdb to about 2020). The library relied on the immunoSEQ multiplex PCR assay. Not all clones reach the TCRdb copy of this immuneACCESS table, which keeps in-frame sequences only. Checked studies attribute under half of the gap to unresolved V genes and leave the rest unexplained. Counted in this sample were 250,000 to 350,000 clones; approximately 89% of them appeared once. Less than 3.5% of the sample comes from the top ten. Material for sequencing was PBMCs or T cells enriched from blood (not recorded which). The receptor source for this set is a woman aged 45-60 years who had been exposed to COVID-19.

V gene TRBV18 combines with J gene TRBJ2-7, with D perhaps TRBD1 (5 bases). Per germline, CDR1 KGHSH and CDR2 LQKENI. The CDR3 contains 13 residues. The ends were cut back, 3 bases at V and 5 bases at J, with 11 bases in the middle. The CDR3 reads CASSPAGMNEQYF. For the CDR3, the DNA is TGTGCCAGCTCACCGGCAGGGATGAACGAGCAGTACTTC. Combining the CDR3 with reference TRBV18 and TRBJ2-7 gives the whole variable domain NAGVMQNPRHLVRRRGQEARLRCSPMKGHSHVYWYRQLPEEGLKFMVYLQKENIIDESGMPKERFSAEFPKEGPSILRIQQVVRGDSAAYFCASSPAGMNEQYFGPGTRLTVT.

Comment on this clone: Within the sample, other DNA sequences also encode this same CDR3. This chain links TRBV7-2 with TRBJ2-7, with D possibly TRBD2 on 6 matching bases. The CDR3 length is 13 residues. Germline V lookup: CDR1 SGHTA, CDR2 FQGNSA. V was shortened by 5 bases and J by 1 base, with 9 bases between the two germline ends. CDR3 bases: TGTGCCAGCAGCCCGGGGGTTTCCTACGAGCAGTACTTC. Protein: CASSPGVSYEQYF.

The V and J genes are TRBV30 and TRBJ1-6; D is unresolved. This CDR3 has 15 residues. Germline loops: CDR1 GTSNPN, CDR2 SVGIG (reference sequence). Between the trimmed V and J ends, which lost 2 bases and 3 bases, there was a span of 11 bases. The CDR3 sequence: CAWSIRLGYNSPLHF. CDR3 sequence (DNA): TGTGCCTGGAGTATAAGACTCGGCTATAATTCACCCCTCCACTTT.

This clone was counted a single time. The V and J genes are TRBV7-2 and TRBJ1-5; possible D gene TRBD1, 6 bases. V was cut by 8 bases and J by 1 base, with 12 bases left in between. Germline V CDR1 and CDR2: SGHTA, FQGNSA. CDR3 length: 14 amino acids. In DNA, the CDR3 is TGTGCCAGCGGTGCCAGGGGCAGCAATCAGCCCCAGCATTTT. Its translation: CASGARGSNQPQHF.

The rearrangement links TRBV25-1 to TRBJ1-5; no definite D call. Germline-derived CDR1 and CDR2 are MGHDK and SYGVNS. V lost 4 bases to trimming and J lost 4 bases, with 8 bases between them. The CDR3 spans 13 residues. CDR3 loop: CASSAGGNQPQHF. In nucleotides, the CDR3 is TGTGCCAGCAGTGCAGGCGGGAATCAGCCCCAGCATTTT.

This rearrangement joins TRBV6-5 to TRBJ2-1; D might be TRBD1 (6 bases). This CDR3 has 16 amino acids. The V gene's germline CDR1 is MNHEY and CDR2 SVGAGI. V was trimmed by 5 bases and J by 9 bases, leaving 23 bases between them. In DNA form, the CDR3 reads TGTGCCAGCAGTAACTACCTACAGGGCCCGGGCAGTGAGCAGTTCTTC. The encoded protein is CASSNYLQGPGSEQFF.

In its sample, this clone was seen once. The chain links TRBV19 to TRBJ1-2; the D gene is possibly TRBD1 (6 bases). V lost 3 bases and J 2 bases, leaving 7 bases between the germline ends. Germline CDR1 is LNHDA and CDR2 is SQIVND (reference sequence). The CDR3 length is 13 residues. In nucleotides, the CDR3 is TGTGCCAGTAGTATGGGGGCCAACTATGGCTACACCTTC. It specifies CASSMGANYGYTF.

The J gene is TRBJ2-2, the V gene TRBV7-9, with D possibly being TRBD1 (5 bases). Looked up from germline, CDR1 is SEHNR and CDR2 is FQNEAQ (reference sequence). With 1 base removed from V and 8 bases from J, the gap between germline ends came to 14 bases. CDR3 length equals 15 residues. This chain's CDR3 is CASSLETANLGELFF. For the CDR3, the DNA is TGTGCCAGCAGCTTAGAGACAGCGAACCTAGGGGAGCTGTTTTTT.

A note on this clone: The sample carries other DNA sequences with the same CDR3. This rearrangement joins TRBV5-1 to TRBJ1-6; D is ambiguous. Trimming left V 7 bases short and J 0 bases short, with 5 bases between. This CDR3 is built from 13 residues. The germline V gene has CDR1 SGHRS and CDR2 YFSETQ. The CDR3 DNA follows: TGCGCCAGCCGGAGCTCCTATAATTCACCCCTCCACTTT. Its protein is CASRSSYNSPLHF. Supplemented by reference TRBV5-1 and TRBJ1-6, the full variable domain reads KAGVTQTPRYLIKTRGQQVTLSCSPISGHRSVSWYQQTPGQGLQFLFEYFSETQRNKGNFPGRFSGRQFSNSRSEMNVSTLELGDSALYLCASRSSYNSPLHFGNGTRLTVT.

This CDR3 is CASSRSGGVGQPQHF. The CDR3 DNA reads as TGTGCCAGCAGCCGTTCGGGGGGGGTTGGTCAGCCCCAGCATTTT. The rearrangement uses TRBV3-1 (or the pseudogene TRBV3-2) and TRBJ1-5; D perhaps matches TRBD1 (5 bases). The V and J ends lost 4 bases and 6 bases respectively, with 16 bases between them. There are 15 residues in the CDR3. CDR1 and CDR2 (germline): LGHDT, YNNKEL (reference sequence).

The chain links TRBV5-1 to TRBJ2-2, with D maybe TRBD2 (5 bases). The V end lost 0 bases, the J end lost 3 bases, and 9 bases lay between the germline ends. This CDR3 is 15 amino acids long. Germline CDR1 SGHRS, CDR2 YFSETQ. In DNA, the CDR3 is TGCGCCAGCAGCTTGGACGGGCGGGACACCGGGGAGCTGTTTTTT. It specifies CASSLDGRDTGELFF.

The chain joins TRBV6-5 to TRBJ2-7, with 10 bases lining up with TRBD1. The junction had 8 bases not matched to a gene; V was cut back by 6 bases and J by 3 bases. This CDR3 comprises 15 residues. Germline CDR1 MNHEY, CDR2 SVGAGI. The CDR3 loop reads CASRRGGQGFYEQYF. DNA of the CDR3: TGTGCCAGCAGAAGGGGGGGACAGGGGTTCTACGAGCAGTACTTC.

V gene TRBV19 combines with J gene TRBJ2-2, with a weak D call TRBD1 (5 bases). Trimming took off 5 bases at V and 0 bases at J, with 10 bases between the two ends. The germline V gene encodes CDR1 LNHDA and CDR2 SQIVND (reference sequence). This CDR3 comprises 15 residues. The CDR3 loop is CASSVTVANTGELFF. CDR3 bases: TGTGCCAGTAGTGTGACAGTCGCGAACACCGGGGAGCTGTTTTTT.

The V call is TRBV29-1, the J call TRBJ2-3; 10 bases align to TRBD2. The germline gives CDR1 SQVTM, CDR2 ANQGSEA. Trimming removed 4 bases from V and 2 bases from J; junction bases left unmatched: 18. The CDR3 runs 19 residues. The CDR3 sequence is CSVGEETGRAGGFTDTQYF. The CDR3 region has the DNA TGCAGCGTTGGTGAGGAGACAGGGAGAGCGGGGGGGTTCACAGATACGCAGTATTTT.

This clone showed up just a few times. The chain recombines TRBV14 with TRBJ1-6; no clear D. The CDR3 is made up of 13 amino acids. The germline V gene has CDR1 SGHDN and CDR2 FVKESK. Trimming removed 4 bases from V and 9 bases from J, with 10 bases in between. CDR3 sequence (DNA): TGTGCCAGCAGCCGAGGACTGAGTTCACCCCTCCACTTT. Amino acid sequence: CASSRGLSSPLHF.

The J gene is TRBJ1-2, the V gene TRBV12-3 or TRBV12-4, with D hard to call. This CDR3 is built from 13 residues. Trimming took 1 base from V and 8 from J, leaving 11 bases between them. The CDR3 DNA sequence: TGTGCCAGCAGTTTAGTGCGGGGATCGGGCTACACCTTC. As protein: CASSLVRGSGYTF.